This paragraph covers one T cell receptor beta chain sequence. Its antigen is currently unknown. The sample is drawn from a study of T cells in localized non-small cell lung cancer. Study-wide findings and caveats: The greatest T cell clonality was found in uninvolved adjacent lung (higher than in tumor). A median of approximately 50 of the top 100 tumor clones appeared in adjacent lung, which was paired and uninvolved. Sequencing, confined to only one tumor region, leaves heterogeneity possible. A higher density of T cells in blood coincided with extended overall survival.

This CDR3 comprises 13 residues. V was shortened by 3 bases and J by 7 bases, with 7 bases between the two germline ends. Germline CDR1 SNHLY, CDR2 FYNNEI. Sequencing used immunoSEQ multiplex PCR; TCRdb keeps in-frame clones, though not all of them. The sample has 60,000 to 65,000 clones, roughly 90% seen once. The sample was peripheral blood, taken before any cancer treatment. This sequence joins TRBV2 and TRBJ1-6; D is ambiguous. This receptor was obtained from a woman aged 40 to 75 with stage I lung adenocarcinoma. The CDR3 loop reads CASSEKINSPLHF. The DNA for the CDR3 is TGTGCCAGCAGTGAGAAAATCAATTCACCCCTCCACTTT.